What follows is one T cell receptor (beta chain) and its context. What it recognizes is unknown. The entry originates in a study of T cell responses to AZD1222 COVID-19 vaccine. Findings and caveats of the study: Donors were mostly white British, more females; clonal diversity possibly underestimated. Among AZD1222 vaccinees, only six or seven were seropositive at baseline.

The CDR3 runs 13 residues. Per the germline V gene, CDR1 is GTSNPN and CDR2 is SVGIG (reference sequence). V lost 7 bases and J 3 bases, leaving 15 bases between the germline ends. Using immunoSEQ multiplex PCR, the repertoire was profiled, and TCRdb retains in-frame clones only, with some absent. Of roughly 50,000 clones detected, roughly 85% appear once; the ten largest clones hold less than 5%. The sample was peripheral blood, taken on day 0 of AZD1222 vaccination. This clonotype originated in an adult in good health. The V gene is TRBV30, the J gene TRBJ1-1, with D tentatively TRBD1 (5 bases). CDR3 amino acids: CASGGDWDTEAFF. The CDR3 nucleotides are TGTGCCTCTGGAGGGGACTGGGACACTGAAGCTTTCTTT.